One T cell receptor beta chain is described in this entry. Its cognate antigen is unknown. The record originates from a study of T cells after yellow fever vaccination. The authors made TCR cDNA by 5'RACE template switching, adding a universal primer site and UMIs. TCRdb reprocessed the 5' RACE reads via MiXCR and lists one record per CDR3 protein. The table includes some 220,000 distinct CDR3 sequences, under 3.5% detected once. Study-wide points: CD4 and CD8 compartments shared a small share of clonotypes. Reappearance after the booster was observed for most primary-vaccination clones (more than 95% CD4, roughly 90% CD8).

V gave up 1 base and J gave up 3 bases, with 15 bases separating them. Germline lookup yields CDR1 DFQATT and CDR2 SNEGSKA (reference sequence). The CDR3 sequence is 15 residues long. The sequence came from a man between 18 and 29 years old who received the YFV17D yellow fever vaccine. The chain carries TRBV20-1 and TRBJ1-1, with D possibly matching TRBD1 (5 bases). This specimen was CD4+ T cells sorted from PBMCs, taken 10 days after the yellow fever booster vaccination. CDR3 amino acids: CSARAGGGEDTEAFF. CDR3 nucleotides: TGCAGTGCTAGAGCGGGGGGAGGAGAGGACACTGAAGCTTTCTTT.